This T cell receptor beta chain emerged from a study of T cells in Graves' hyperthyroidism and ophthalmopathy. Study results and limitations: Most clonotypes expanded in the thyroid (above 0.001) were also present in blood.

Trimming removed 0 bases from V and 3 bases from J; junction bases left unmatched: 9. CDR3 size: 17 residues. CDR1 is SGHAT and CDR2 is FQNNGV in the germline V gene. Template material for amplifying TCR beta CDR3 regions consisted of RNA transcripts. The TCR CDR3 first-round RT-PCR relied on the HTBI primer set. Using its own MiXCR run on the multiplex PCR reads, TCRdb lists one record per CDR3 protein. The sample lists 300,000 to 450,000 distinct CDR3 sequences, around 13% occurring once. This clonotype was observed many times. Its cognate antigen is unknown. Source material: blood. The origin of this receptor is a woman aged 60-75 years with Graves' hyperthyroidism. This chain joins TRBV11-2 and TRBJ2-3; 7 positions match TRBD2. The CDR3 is CASSLDQDGRTTDTQYF. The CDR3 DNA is TGTGCCAGCAGCTTAGATCAGGACGGGAGGACGACAGATACGCAGTATTTT.